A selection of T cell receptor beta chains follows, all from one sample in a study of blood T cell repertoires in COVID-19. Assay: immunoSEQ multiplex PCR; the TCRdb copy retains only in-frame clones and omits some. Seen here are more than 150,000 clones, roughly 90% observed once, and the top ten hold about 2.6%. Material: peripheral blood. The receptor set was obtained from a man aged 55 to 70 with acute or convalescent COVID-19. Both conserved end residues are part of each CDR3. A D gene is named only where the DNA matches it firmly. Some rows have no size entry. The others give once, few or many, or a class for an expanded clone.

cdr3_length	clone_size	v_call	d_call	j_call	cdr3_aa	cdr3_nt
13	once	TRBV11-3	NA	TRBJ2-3	CASSRDNTDTQYF	TGTGCCAGCAGTCGGGACAACACAGATACGCAGTATTTT
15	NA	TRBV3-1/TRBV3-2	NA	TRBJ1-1	CASSRTEGPGAEAFF	TGTGCCAGCAGCCGCACAGAGGGGCCGGGGGCTGAAGCTTTCTTT
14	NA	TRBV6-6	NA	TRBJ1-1	CASSLHGGNTEAFF	TGTGCCAGCAGCCTCCACGGCGGGAACACTGAAGCTTTCTTT
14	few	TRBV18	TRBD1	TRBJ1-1	CASSPDRGRAEAFF	TGTGCCAGCTCACCCGACAGGGGTCGGGCTGAAGCTTTCTTT
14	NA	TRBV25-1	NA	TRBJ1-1	CASSEAGTGTEAFF	TGTGCCAGCAGTGAAGCGGGGACGGGGACTGAAGCTTTCTTT
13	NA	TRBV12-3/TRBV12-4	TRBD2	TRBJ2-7	CASSRLAEYEQYF	TGTGCCAGCAGTAGACTAGCTGAGTACGAGCAGTACTTC
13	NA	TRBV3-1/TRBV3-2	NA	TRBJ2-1	CASSQGTGGEQFF	TGTGCCAGCAGCCAAGGGACGGGGGGCGAGCAGTTCTTC
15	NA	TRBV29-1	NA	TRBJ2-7	CSSKGGGVSPYEQYF	TGCAGCTCGAAAGGGGGGGGAGTGTCTCCCTACGAGCAGTACTTC
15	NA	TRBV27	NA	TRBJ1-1	CASATLELGGPEAFF	TGTGCCAGCGCAACCTTAGAATTGGGGGGACCTGAAGCTTTCTTT
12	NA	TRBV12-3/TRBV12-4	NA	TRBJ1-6	CASSIQKGPLHF	TGTGCCAGCAGTATACAAAAGGGGCCCCTCCACTTT
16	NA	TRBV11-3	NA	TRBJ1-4	CASSSVRASGDEKLFF	TGTGCCAGCAGCTCAGTAAGGGCCTCAGGGGATGAAAAACTGTTTTTT
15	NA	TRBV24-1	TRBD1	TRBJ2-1	CATRGRDRDYNEQFF	TGTGCCACCAGGGGCCGGGACAGGGACTACAATGAGCAGTTCTTC
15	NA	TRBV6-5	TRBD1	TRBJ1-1	CASSLNRQGNTEAFF	TGTGCCAGCAGTCTCAACAGACAGGGAAACACTGAAGCTTTCTTT
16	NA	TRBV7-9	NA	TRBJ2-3	CASSLGKGVRADTQYF	TGTGCCAGCAGCCTAGGAAAGGGGGTTCGCGCAGATACGCAGTATTTT
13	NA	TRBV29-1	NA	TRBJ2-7	CSVEDVFSDEQYF	TGCAGCGTTGAAGATGTTTTCAGCGACGAGCAGTACTTC
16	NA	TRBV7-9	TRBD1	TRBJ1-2	CASRRELGQTTDGYTF	TGTGCCAGCAGGCGCGAGCTGGGACAGACTACAGATGGCTACACCTTC
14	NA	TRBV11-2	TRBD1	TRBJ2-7	CASSRTGSSYEQYF	TGTGCCAGCAGCCGGACAGGGAGCTCCTACGAGCAGTACTTC
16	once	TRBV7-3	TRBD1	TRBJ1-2	CASSQLQGSPGYGYTF	TGTGCCAGCAGCCAACTACAGGGGTCGCCTGGGTATGGCTACACCTTC
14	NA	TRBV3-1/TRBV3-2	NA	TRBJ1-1	CASSSWEEGTEAFF	TGTGCCAGCAGTTCCTGGGAGGAGGGCACTGAAGCTTTCTTT
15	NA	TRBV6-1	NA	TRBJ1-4	CASSEATVINEKLFF	TGTGCCAGCAGTGAAGCCACGGTTATAAATGAAAAACTGTTTTTT
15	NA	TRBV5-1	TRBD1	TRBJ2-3	CASSPGGVRTDTQYF	TGCGCCAGCAGCCCAGGGGGCGTACGTACAGATACGCAGTATTTT
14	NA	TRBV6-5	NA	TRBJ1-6	CASSYSTGDSPLHF	TGTGCCAGCAGTTACTCAACGGGGGATTCACCCCTCCACTTT
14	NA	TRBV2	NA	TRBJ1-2	CASSSYRVGYGYTF	TGTGCCAGCTCCTCTTACAGGGTTGGCTATGGCTACACCTTC
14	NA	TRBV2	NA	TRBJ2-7	CASSLSAVSYEQYF	TGTGCCAGCAGTCTCTCGGCGGTGTCCTACGAGCAGTACTTC
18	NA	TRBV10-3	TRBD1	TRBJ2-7	CAISESGTGGGFAYEQYF	TGTGCCATCAGTGAGTCCGGGACAGGGGGAGGGTTCGCCTACGAGCAGTACTTC
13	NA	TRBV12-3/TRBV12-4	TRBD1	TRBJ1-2	CASFSTGGYGYTF	TGTGCCAGCTTTTCGACAGGGGGGTATGGCTACACCTTC
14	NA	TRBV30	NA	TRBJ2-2	CAWSVRTRGWELFF	TGTGCCTGGAGTGTACGGACCAGGGGCTGGGAGCTGTTTTTT
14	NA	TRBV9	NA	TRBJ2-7	CASRDRDYPYEQYF	TGTGCCAGCAGGGACCGGGATTATCCCTACGAGCAGTACTTC
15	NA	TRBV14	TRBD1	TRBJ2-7	CASSQDTGGPYEQYF	TGTGCCAGCAGCCAAGATACAGGGGGACCCTACGAGCAGTACTTC
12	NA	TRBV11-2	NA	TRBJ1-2	CASSLLAYGYTF	TGTGCCAGCAGCTTATTAGCCTATGGCTACACCTTC
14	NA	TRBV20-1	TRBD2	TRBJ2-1	CSASRSGPSGGQFF	TGCAGTGCCAGTAGGTCTGGCCCTAGCGGGGGGCAGTTCTTC
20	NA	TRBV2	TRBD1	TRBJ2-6	CASRIDRGRPKDSGANVLTF	TGTGCCAGCAGAATAGACAGGGGACGCCCGAAAGACTCTGGGGCCAACGTCCTGACTTTC
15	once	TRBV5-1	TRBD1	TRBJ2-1	CASSLRGQSYNEQFF	TGCGCCAGCAGCTTGAGGGGACAGAGCTACAATGAGCAGTTCTTC
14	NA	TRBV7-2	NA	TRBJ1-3	CASSLTVSGNTIYF	TGTGCCAGCAGCTTGACAGTCTCTGGAAACACCATATATTTT
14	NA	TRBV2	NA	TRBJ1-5	CASSEERGNMPQHF	TGTGCCAGCAGTGAAGAACGGGGGAATATGCCCCAGCATTTT
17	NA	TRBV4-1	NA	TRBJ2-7	CASSQPTGLHKTYEQYF	TGCGCCAGCAGCCAGCCAACTGGACTACACAAAACCTACGAGCAGTACTTC
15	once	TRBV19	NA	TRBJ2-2	CASSILERDTGELFF	TGTGCCAGTAGTATTCTGGAGAGGGACACCGGGGAGCTGTTTTTT
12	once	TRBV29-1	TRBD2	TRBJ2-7	CSVLRGADEQYF	TGCAGCGTACTGCGGGGGGCGGACGAGCAGTACTTC
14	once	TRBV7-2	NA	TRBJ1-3	CASSSQGSGNTIYF	TGTGCCAGCAGCTCACAGGGCTCTGGAAACACCATATATTTT